This TCR beta chain emerged from a study of neurological immune-mediated disorders. There are 13 residues in the CDR3. Germline values: CDR1 SGHRS, CDR2 YFSETQ. V was clipped by 0 bases and J by 7 bases, with 5 bases between them. The cDNA came from 5'RACE, which used 10-nucleotide random UMIs. TCRdb itself ran the 5' RACE reads through MiXCR, one entry per CDR3 protein. The sample has approximately 130,000 distinct CDR3 sequences; about 3.2% are singletons. This clonotype was seen repeatedly, ten times or more. The clonotype comes from a woman between 25 and 40 years old with multiple sclerosis. Material: PBMCs. The chain employs TRBV5-1 and TRBJ1-6; D not certain. DNA of the CDR3: TGCGCCAGCAGCTTGGCTTGGAATTCACCCCTCCACTTT. This gives the protein CASSLAWNSPLHF.